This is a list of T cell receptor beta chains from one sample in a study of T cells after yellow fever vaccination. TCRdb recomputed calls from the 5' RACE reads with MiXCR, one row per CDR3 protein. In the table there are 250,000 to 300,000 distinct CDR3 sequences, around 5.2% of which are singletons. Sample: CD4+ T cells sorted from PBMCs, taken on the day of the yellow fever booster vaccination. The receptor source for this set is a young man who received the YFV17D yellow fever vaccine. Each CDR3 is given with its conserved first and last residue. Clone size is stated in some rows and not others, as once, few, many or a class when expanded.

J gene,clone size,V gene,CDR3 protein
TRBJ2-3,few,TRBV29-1,CSVGDRAPDTQYF
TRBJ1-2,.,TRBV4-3,CASSQTGGGEAYGYTF
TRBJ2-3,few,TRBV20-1,CSASTGDTQYF
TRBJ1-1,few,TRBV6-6,CASSYSTGKAEAFF
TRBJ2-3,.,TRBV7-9,CASSFRIPLSTDTQYF
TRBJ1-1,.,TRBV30,CAWARRSGGTEAFF
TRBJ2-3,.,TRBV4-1,CASSQETSTDTQYF
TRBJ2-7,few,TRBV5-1,CASSLKGGPSYEQYF
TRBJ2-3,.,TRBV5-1,CASSLAVYDTQYF
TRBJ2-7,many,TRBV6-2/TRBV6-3,CASSPPGPGADEQYF
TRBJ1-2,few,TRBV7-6,CASSLESSANYGYTF
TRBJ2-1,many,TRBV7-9,CASSLDRAVVPNEQFF
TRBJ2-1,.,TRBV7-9,CASSLDGGAYGEQFF
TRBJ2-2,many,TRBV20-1,CSALSGGASPNTGELFF